This TCR beta chain was captured in a study of regulatory T cells in long-lasting Graves disease. Researchers made TCR beta libraries by using iRepertoire HTBI primers and running Arm-PCR on CDR3 regions. Original processing notes: The study identified about 60 TRBV and about 14 TRBJ segments across samples. TCRdb called the multiplex PCR reads again in MiXCR, with one record for every CDR3 protein. These V and J calls are TCRdb output, not the study's own analysis. The sample consists of 400,000 to 500,000 distinct CDR3 sequences, around 15% of them appearing once. This sample's time point: newly diagnosed GD, antithyroid drugs for less than 3 months. With RNA extracted from PBMCs as input, the TCR library was made. These data were also filed under a second study, of T cells in Graves' hyperthyroidism and ophthalmopathy.

The sample was peripheral blood mononuclear cells (PBMCs), taken at new diagnosis, from a patient treated with antithyroid drugs. The source is a woman in her 50s with Graves disease.

CDR3 DNA sequence: TGCGCCAGCAGCCAAGAATCAGGGGGCTTCGAGCAGTACTTC. Amino acids: CASSQESGGFEQYF. This chain connects TRBV4-1 to TRBJ2-7; 8 bases align to TRBD1. The J segment lost 6 bases and the V segment lost 0 bases, leaving 4 bases of the junction unmatched. Germline loops: CDR1 MGHRA, CDR2 YSYEKL. This CDR3 contains 14 residues.